Detailed here is one TCR beta chain. Authors' processing steps: Cell counts per sample came from amplifying reference gene primers. Assay: immunoSEQ multiplex PCR; the TCRdb copy retains only in-frame clones and omits some. D and trimming come from the DNA, and the V and J calls and clone size come from that table. There are around 150,000 clones in the sample; about 82% occur only once, and 6.2% lies in the top ten. The CDR3 contains 14 residues. The V gene's germline CDR1 is MGHRA and CDR2 YSYEKL. V was clipped by 2 bases and J by 5 bases, with 12 bases between them. This specimen belongs to a study of blood T cell repertoires in COVID-19. The study counted Cohort 3 donors as recovered given two negative PCRs, clearance, or symptom resolution.

The origin of this receptor is a woman in her thirties or forties who had recovered from COVID-19. The chain carries TRBV4-1 and TRBJ1-1; D not certain. Sequencing was performed on PBMCs or T cells enriched from blood (not recorded which). In DNA form, the CDR3 reads TGCGCCAGCAGCCAAATCGGAGCGGATACTGAAGCTTTCTTT. This translates into CASSQIGADTEAFF.